Below are 24 T cell receptor beta chains sequenced from a single sample in a study of cytomegalovirus exposure and HLA in healthy donors. Researchers ran the PCR with 60 Vbeta and 13 Jbeta primers. Profiling relied on immunoSEQ multiplex PCR, and the TCRdb table lists in-frame clones only, not all of them. In the table there are about 120,000 clones, about 80% of which are singletons. The specimen was PBMCs. Receptors were obtained from a man younger than 35 in good health and CMV-seronegative.

The rearrangement links TRBV7-2 to TRBJ2-5; D may be TRBD2 (6 bases). The DNA end is a closer match to TRBJ2-7, so the J assignment may be wrong. The germline V gene has CDR1 SGHTA and CDR2 FQGNSA. The CDR3 loop spans 14 amino acids. CDR3 residues: CASSFRGFKNEQYF. The CDR3 DNA is TGTGCCAGCAGCTTCCGGGGGTTCAAGAACGAGCAGTACTTC.

The J gene is TRBJ2-3, the V gene TRBV5-4; D is possibly TRBD2 (5 bases). Germline V lookup: CDR1 SGHNT, CDR2 YYREEE (reference sequence). This CDR3 has 17 amino acids. The V end was cut by 0 bases, the J end by 1 base, with 15 bases between. As DNA, the CDR3 is TGTGCCAGCAGCTTGGTTTGGAGCCGAGCGGGCACAGATACGCAGTATTTT. Translating gives CASSLVWSRAGTDTQYF.

The J gene is TRBJ2-7, the V gene TRBV5-6; 8 bases match TRBD1. The germline V gene encodes CDR1 SGHDT and CDR2 YYEEEE. The V and J ends lost 5 bases and 1 base, in that order; junction bases with no gene match: 5. CDR3 length: 14 amino acids. The CDR3 reads CASRLQGESYEQYV. As DNA, the CDR3 is TGTGCCAGCAGATTACAGGGGGAGTCCTACGAGCAGTACGTC.

This clone appeared a few times. This chain joins TRBV2 and TRBJ2-3, with D maybe TRBD2 (6 bases). The CDR3 extends over 15 amino acids. The germline V gene has CDR1 SNHLY and CDR2 FYNNEI. Trimming stripped 8 bases from V and 4 bases from J, with 19 bases between. Here the CDR3 DNA reads TGTGCCAGCGTCGAACGCGGGGACGCCGCAGATACGCAGTATTTT. Translation: CASVERGDAADTQYF.

V and J are TRBV7-2 and TRBJ2-1; the match to TRBD1 covers 7 bases. The CDR3 extends over 15 amino acids. Germline V lookup: CDR1 SGHTA, CDR2 FQGNSA. Trimming cost V 5 bases and J 12 bases; bases outside gene matches: 16. The CDR3 region is CASSLDRAGGGGQFF. The CDR3 region has the DNA TGTGCCAGCAGCCTAGACAGGGCTGGCGGAGGAGGGCAGTTCTTC.

The chain combines TRBV7-3 with TRBJ2-5; D unresolved. The germline V and J ends were trimmed by 5 bases and 2 bases, with 9 bases remaining between them. The CDR3 spans 13 residues. Germline V gene lookup returns CDR1 SGHTA and CDR2 FQGTGA. CDR3: CASSLARQETQYF. CDR3 coding DNA: TGTGCCAGCAGCCTGGCGCGGCAAGAGACCCAGTACTTC. Using reference TRBV7-3 and TRBJ2-5 for the parts outside the CDR3, the full variable domain is GAGVSQTPSNKVTEKGKYVELRCDPISGHTALYWYRQSLGQGPEFLIYFQGTGAADDSGLPNDRFFAVRPEGSVSTLKIQRTERGDSAVYLCASSLARQETQYFGPGTRLLVL.

Worth noting for this clone: At one of its ends the junction is not consistent with the germline gene, which may arise from a read error. This same CDR3 is encoded by further DNA sequences in the sample. This chain's CDR3 is CASSQAPGQGGPYGYTF. The CDR3 coding sequence is TGCGCCAGCAGCCAAGCTCCTGGGCAGGGAGGACCCTATGGCTACACCTTC. This chain uses TRBV14 with TRBJ1-2, with a tentative D call TRBD1 (5 bases). Germline V CDR1 and CDR2: SGHDN, FVKESK. There are 17 residues in the CDR3. The full variable domain, its missing parts supplied by reference TRBV14 and TRBJ1-2, is EAGVTQFPSHSVIEKGQTVTLRCDPISGHDNLYWYRRVMGKEIKFLLHFVKESKQDESGMPNNRFLAERTGGTYSTLKVQPAELEDSGVYFCASSQAPGQGGPYGYTFGSGTRLTVV.

V usage is TRBV30 and J usage is TRBJ1-3; D unresolved. Germline V lookup: CDR1 GTSNPN, CDR2 SVGIG (reference sequence). The CDR3 runs 14 residues. With 2 bases removed from V and 1 base from J, the gap between germline ends came to 9 bases. The CDR3 sequence is CAWSRVISGNTIYF. DNA of the CDR3: TGTGCCTGGAGTCGGGTCATATCTGGAAACACCATATATTTT.

The chain has TRBV5-1 and TRBJ2-3; 9 bases match TRBD2. Germline trimming cut 0 bases from V and 3 bases from J; bases unmatched to any gene: 5. This CDR3 contains 16 residues. Germline V gene lookup returns CDR1 SGHRS and CDR2 YFSETQ. CDR3: CASSLGLADGTDTQYF. DNA of the CDR3: TGCGCCAGCAGCTTGGGACTAGCGGATGGAACAGATACGCAGTATTTT.

J is TRBJ2-1 and V is TRBV7-3; D may be TRBD1 (5 bases). CDR1 and CDR2 from the germline V gene are SGHTA and FQGTGA. This CDR3 contains 16 residues. Trimming removed 2 bases at V and 2 bases at J, with 13 bases between. CDR3 DNA sequence: TGTGCCAGCAGCTTATCTCTGGGGCCCGCCTACAATGAGCAGTTCTTC. Residues: CASSLSLGPAYNEQFF.

This chain connects TRBV15 to TRBJ2-1, with D uncertain. V was trimmed by 4 bases and J by 4 bases, leaving 5 bases between them. Looked up from germline, CDR1 is LNHNV and CDR2 is YYDKDF (reference sequence). The CDR3 totals 12 residues. The CDR3 DNA reads TGTGCCACCAGCACGGTATACAATGAGCAGTTCTTC. Protein product: CATSTVYNEQFF.

This sequence joins TRBV5-6 and TRBJ1-5; no definite D call. The germline gives CDR1 SGHDT, CDR2 YYEEEE. V lost 4 bases, J lost 4 bases, and 18 bases lay in between. The CDR3 spans 16 residues. The chain's CDR3 is CASSASLPGVNQPQHF. For the CDR3, the DNA is TGTGCCAGCAGCGCATCACTCCCGGGAGTAAATCAGCCCCAGCATTTT.

The V and J genes are TRBV6-5 and TRBJ1-3, with D possibly being TRBD1 (5 bases). The CDR3 contains 16 residues. Trimming cost V 0 bases and J 2 bases, with 11 bases left between them. Germline V gene data show CDR1 as MNHEY and CDR2 as SVGAGI. This CDR3 reads CASSYSFRGTGNTIYF. In DNA form, the CDR3 reads TGTGCCAGCAGTTACTCGTTCCGGGGGACTGGAAACACCATATATTTT.

This clone was recorded a few times. The CDR3 region has the DNA TGTGCCAGCAGCCCTAATGGGGCCTTGGGCACTGAAGCTTTCTTT. It is translated as CASSPNGALGTEAFF. V usage is TRBV5-6 and J usage is TRBJ1-1; a weak D match, TRBD1 (5 bases). The length of the CDR3 is 15 residues. CDR1 and CDR2 from the germline V gene are SGHDT and YYEEEE. The V gene lost 4 bases and the J gene lost 4 bases, with 17 bases spanning the gap.

The rearrangement uses TRBV7-2 and TRBJ2-7, with 11 bases aligning to TRBD2. V was pared by 1 base and J by 2 bases, with 10 bases of the junction left unmatched. This CDR3 spans 18 amino acids. Germline lookup yields CDR1 SGHTA and CDR2 FQGNSA. The CDR3: CASSLGSSGRAVTYEQYF. DNA of the CDR3: TGTGCCAGCAGCTTAGGTAGTAGCGGGAGGGCCGTAACCTACGAGCAGTACTTC.

Points on this clone: This likely comes from a read error, as the CDR3 has no conserved phenylalanine or tryptophan at its end. V and J are TRBV4-3 and TRBJ2-7; TRBD2 matches at 7 bases. Germline loops: CDR1 LGHNA, CDR2 YSLEER. The trim removed 0 bases at V and 0 bases at J, leaving 8 bases unmatched. The CDR3 is made up of 17 amino acids. DNA of the CDR3: TGCGCCAGCAGCCAAGACCTAGGGACTACGAACTCCTACGAGCAGTACCTC. As protein: CASSQDLGTTNSYEQYL.

The V call is TRBV5-1, the J call TRBJ1-4; tentative D call: TRBD1 (6 bases). The CDR3 is 16 residues long. The V gene lost 5 bases and the J gene lost 3 bases, with 17 bases spanning the gap. Germline CDR1 reads SGHRS; CDR2 reads YFSETQ. The CDR3 loop reads CASSRLGHRANEKLFF. The CDR3 DNA reads as TGCGCCAGCAGTCGCCTTGGGCACAGGGCTAATGAAAAACTGTTTTTT.

As regards this clone: One junction end disagrees with the germline gene, perhaps due to a read error. The DNA for the CDR3 is TGTGCCAGCAGGGTAGGGGGGACAGAGAACACCGGGGAGCTGTTTTTT. Its protein product is CASRVGGTENTGELFF. The V call is TRBV9, the J call TRBJ2-2; the D gene is possibly TRBD1 (7 bases). Germline lookup yields CDR1 SGDLS and CDR2 YYNGEE. This CDR3 contains 16 residues.

This clone was counted a few times. J is TRBJ2-7 and V is TRBV27; D perhaps matches TRBD2 (7 bases). V was clipped by 0 bases and J by 5 bases, with 20 bases between them. The CDR3 totals 17 residues. Per the germline V gene, CDR1 is MNHEY and CDR2 is SMNVEV (reference sequence). DNA of the CDR3: TGTGCCAGCAGTTTATCGGGGGGGCGGGAGTACCCCCACGAGCAGTACTTC. This sequence encodes CASSLSGGREYPHEQYF.

In its sample, this clone was seen once. The genes are TRBV9 and TRBJ2-1; D possibly corresponds to TRBD1 (7 bases). The CDR3 consists of 14 residues. The germline V gene has CDR1 SGDLS and CDR2 YYNGEE. The V and J ends lost 2 bases and 5 bases respectively, with 11 bases between them. The CDR3 region has the DNA TGTGCCAGCAGCGTCTCAGGGGGGAACAATGAGCAGTTCTTC. This sequence encodes CASSVSGGNNEQFF.

A few counts support this clone. The chain combines TRBV2 with TRBJ1-3, with 10 bases aligning to TRBD1. The length of the CDR3 is 15 residues. Germline V CDR1 and CDR2: SNHLY, FYNNEI. The V and J ends lost 5 bases and 4 bases, in that order; junction bases with no gene match: 5. CDR3 in amino acids: CASSYDRGQGNTIYF. CDR3 DNA: TGTGCCAGCAGTTACGACAGGGGGCAAGGAAACACCATATATTTT.

The chain couples TRBV7-9 to TRBJ2-4; 11 nucleotides line up with TRBD2. CDR1 SEHNR and CDR2 FQNEAQ come from the germline V gene (reference sequence). The ends lost 1 base at V and 10 bases at J; junction bases unmatched: 6. This CDR3 comprises 15 residues. CDR3 residues: CASSLGVAGGGIQYF. CDR3 coding DNA: TGTGCCAGCAGCTTAGGCGTAGCGGGAGGGGGAATTCAGTACTTC. The full variable domain, completed using reference TRBV7-9 and TRBJ2-4, is DTGVSQNPRHKITKRGQNVTFRCDPISEHNRLYWYRQTLGQGPEFLTYFQNEAQLEKSRLLSDRFSAERPKGSFSTLEIQRTEQGDSAMYLCASSLGVAGGGIQYFGAGTRLSVL.

The chain recombines TRBV21-1 with TRBJ2-7; the table names TRBD1, a call not compared with the DNA. TRBV21-1 represents a pseudogene. This CDR3 comprises 18 residues. As DNA, the CDR3 is TGTGCCAGCAGCAAAGAGAGATTTAAGGGGACAGGGCTGTGTGCCGAGTACGTC. Translation: CASSKERFKGTGLCAEYV.

There are many counts of this clone. The gene calls are TRBV15 and TRBJ2-1; 7 bases align to TRBD2. Germline V gives CDR1 LNHNV, CDR2 YYDKDF (reference sequence). The V segment lost 6 bases and the J segment 6 bases; nucleotides outside the gene matches: 14. CDR3 length: 16 residues. The CDR3 region is CATRGVIFLAANEQFF. CDR3 DNA sequence: TGTGCCACCAGAGGCGTAATTTTCCTAGCGGCCAATGAGCAGTTCTTC.